The text below deals with one T cell receptor beta chain. The antigen remains unidentified. This CDR3 is built from 17 residues. Trimming left V 3 bases short and J 0 bases short, with 15 bases between. Per germline, CDR1 SGHVS and CDR2 FNYEAQ. This record comes from a study of cytomegalovirus exposure and HLA in healthy donors. Overall study findings and caveats: DRB1 had the most TCR associations and HLA-C the fewest, a later analysis found, with rates varying by HLA locus.

Primers for the PCR totalled 60 Vbeta and 13 Jbeta. Produced via immunoSEQ multiplex PCR; TCRdb's table is partial and in-frame only. This sample has 120,000 or so clones; roughly 77% occur once, and the top ten carry about 1.8%. Sequencing was carried out using PBMCs. V gene TRBV7-6 combines with J gene TRBJ1-3; D unclear. This receptor was taken from a man aged 35 to 55 in good health and CMV-seronegative. CDR3 DNA sequence: TGTGCCAGCAGCTTGACGTCCCTCGGAGGCTCTGGAAACACCATATATTTT. This translates into CASSLTSLGGSGNTIYF.